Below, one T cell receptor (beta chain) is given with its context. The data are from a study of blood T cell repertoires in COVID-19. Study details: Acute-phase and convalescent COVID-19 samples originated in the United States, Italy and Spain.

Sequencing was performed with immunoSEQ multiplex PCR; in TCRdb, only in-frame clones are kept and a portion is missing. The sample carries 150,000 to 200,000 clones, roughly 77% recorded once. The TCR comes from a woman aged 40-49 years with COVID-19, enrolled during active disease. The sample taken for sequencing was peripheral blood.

This CDR3 reads CASSPRADRSKETQYF. CDR3 nucleotide sequence: TGTGCCAGCAGCCCCCGAGCGGACAGATCCAAAGAGACCCAGTACTTC. V usage is TRBV11-1 and J usage is TRBJ2-5; the D gene is possibly TRBD1 (6 bases). CDR1 is SGHAT and CDR2 is FQDESV in the germline V gene (reference sequence). V was trimmed by 5 bases and J by 3 bases, leaving 19 bases between them. This CDR3 contains 16 residues.